The entry below gives a single T cell receptor (beta chain) sequence along with its context. This sample was included in a study of low-dose radiotherapy and immunotherapy resistance in tumors. V shed 4 bases and J 4 bases; nucleotides not matched to a gene: 8. CDR3 length: 16 amino acids. CDR1 is KGHSH and CDR2 is LQKENI in the germline V gene. The time point was: before trial treatment. Tumors of eligible patients were advanced, solid and lacking tumor-infiltrating lymphocytes. First-strand cDNA relied on TRAV- and TRBV-specific primers spanning alpha and beta chains. TCRs were put through 20 to 25 PCR cycles of amplification with Phusion. A constant-region primer and the V-primer adapter served as the primer pair. One entry per CDR3 protein, called by TCRdb with MiXCR from the reads. There are tens of thousands of distinct CDR3 sequences in the sample; 15% to 20% occur only once, and less than 3.5% lies in the top ten.

The sequence came from a male donor with prostate cancer. The rearrangement joins TRBV18 to TRBJ1-3; TRBD1 agrees at 9 bases. The sequencing here drew on PBMCs, taken before treatment. The CDR3 DNA follows: TGTGCCAGCTCACTGACCCCGACAGGGGGAGGAAACACCATATATTTT. Translation: CASSLTPTGGGNTIYF. Using reference TRBV18 and TRBJ1-3 for the parts outside the CDR3, the full variable domain is NAGVMQNPRHLVRRRGQEARLRCSPMKGHSHVYWYRQLPEEGLKFMVYLQKENIIDESGMPKERFSAEFPKEGPSILRIQQVVRGDSAAYFCASSLTPTGGGNTIYFGEGSWLTVV.